This T cell receptor beta chain was observed in a study of blood T cell repertoires in COVID-19. Study details: PBMCs, B-cell-depleted T cells, or T cells provided the cDNA or gDNA that made up the material.

Original handling: Estimates of nucleated cell counts were drawn from the amplification of reference gene primers. TCRdb keeps only in-frame clones here, not all; method: immunoSEQ multiplex PCR. Clone size and V and J calls were adopted from that table, with D and trimming inferred from the DNA. The table lists a few hundred thousand clones, 89% of them singletons. Germline V CDR1 and CDR2: SEHNR, FQNEAQ (reference sequence). The V end lost 4 bases, the J end lost 1 base, and 10 bases lay between the germline ends. This CDR3 is 14 amino acids long. The TCR originated in a man aged 18 to 30 who had recovered from COVID-19. The sample comprised peripheral blood. J is TRBJ1-1 and V is TRBV7-9; unclear D gene. The CDR3 DNA follows: TGTGCCAGCAGCTCCCCCCCCGGGAACACTGAAGCTTTCTTT. This codes for CASSSPPGNTEAFF.